The rows below give T cell receptor beta chains drawn from one sample of a study of cytomegalovirus exposure and HLA in healthy donors. Profiled with immunoSEQ multiplex PCR; TCRdb holds only in-frame clones, not every one. This repertoire shows about 360,000 clones, 70% to 90% found once; its top ten account for 0.83%. The sequenced material came from PBMCs. The receptors derive from a woman between 18 and 29 years old in good health and CMV-seronegative. The CDR3 runs from the conserved cysteine through the conserved F or W. The D gene is left open where the match is weak. Size is stated for part of the rows, as once, few or many counts, or as a class when the clone is expanded.

>TRBJ2-2|.|.|TRBV10-1
CASSDMGYPNTGELFF
TGCGCCAGCAGTGATATGGGCTACCCTAACACCGGGGAGCTGTTTTTT
>TRBJ2-7|.|TRBD1|TRBV7-6
CASSPDRASSYEQYF
TGTGCCAGCAGCCCCGACAGGGCTAGCTCCTACGAGCAGTACTTC
>TRBJ2-5|.|TRBD1|TRBV13
CASSLDRKETQYF
TGTGCCAGCAGCCTGGACAGGAAAGAGACCCAGTACTTC
>TRBJ1-5|once|.|TRBV10-2
CASSEGGWQPQHF
TGCGCCAGCAGTGAGGGGGGCTGGCAGCCCCAGCATTTT
>TRBJ1-4|.|TRBD1|TRBV2
CASTVTGGREKLFF
TGTGCCAGCACCGTGACAGGGGGGCGCGAAAAACTGTTTTTT
>TRBJ1-2|.|TRBD1|TRBV30
CAWSPWDRVNYGYTF
TGTGCCTGGAGTCCTTGGGACAGGGTTAACTATGGCTACACCTTC
>TRBJ2-2|.|TRBD2|TRBV11-2
CASSPRTSGGASNTGELFF
TGTGCCAGCAGCCCTCGGACTAGCGGGGGGGCCTCGAACACCGGGGAGCTGTTTTTT
>TRBJ1-6|.|TRBD1|TRBV6-5
CASRRDRGEASPLHF
TGTGCCAGCAGGAGAGACAGGGGAGAAGCATCACCCCTCCACTTT
>TRBJ2-3|once|.|TRBV2
CASSETDLYRDTPRNTQYF
TGTGCCAGCAGTGAGACTGATCTGTACCGGGACACTCCTAGAAATACGCAGTATTTT
>TRBJ1-3|.|TRBD1|TRBV28
CASSQFTGGSGNTIYF
TGTGCCAGCAGTCAATTCACAGGGGGCTCTGGAAACACCATATATTTT
>TRBJ2-5|.|.|TRBV27
CASSGLSQETQYF
TGTGCCAGCAGTGGACTAAGCCAAGAGACCCAGTACTTC
>TRBJ2-1|.|.|TRBV11-2
CASSLDLRSGEQFF
TGTGCCAGCAGCTTAGATCTGCGCTCTGGTGAGCAGTTCTTC
>TRBJ2-2|.|.|TRBV7-7
CASSPRQIPGELFF
TGTGCCAGCAGCCCACGACAGATTCCCGGGGAGCTGTTTTTT
>TRBJ2-2|.|.|TRBV18
CASSPGRNGARYLHTGELFF
TGTGCCAGCTCACCGGGGCGGAATGGGGCTCGGTATTTACACACCGGGGAGCTGTTTTTT
>TRBJ2-1|once|TRBD2|TRBV7-2
CASSFGLAGDEQFF
TGTGCCAGCAGCTTCGGACTAGCGGGAGATGAGCAGTTCTTC
>TRBJ2-5|.|TRBD1|TRBV7-2
CASSLGQGNFQETQYF
TGTGCCAGCAGCCTTGGACAGGGGAATTTCCAAGAGACCCAGTACTTC
>TRBJ1-1|.|.|TRBV7-2
CASSLERGTEAFF
TGTGCCAGCAGCTTAGAACGGGGGACTGAAGCTTTCTTT
>TRBJ2-1|.|TRBD1|TRBV2
CASRDRGNSYNEQFF
TGTGCCAGCAGGGACAGGGGGAACTCCTACAATGAGCAGTTCTTC
>TRBJ1-2|few|.|TRBV2
CASPTGGGYTF
TGTGCCAGCCCTACCGGGGGGGGCTACACCTTC
>TRBJ1-2|.|.|TRBV6-1
CASSVQGGIYDYTF
TGTGCCAGCAGTGTCCAGGGCGGAATCTATGACTACACCTTC
>TRBJ1-4|once|TRBD1|TRBV9
CASSEGQGDEKLFF
TGTGCCAGCAGCGAGGGACAGGGGGATGAAAAACTGTTTTTT
>TRBJ2-1|.|TRBD2|TRBV5-4
CASSLRGGSYNEQFF
TGTGCCAGCAGCTTACGGGGGGGCTCCTACAATGAGCAGTTCTTC
>TRBJ1-6|.|.|TRBV7-9
CASSPGMGGDNSPLHF
TGTGCCAGCAGCCCCGGTATGGGGGGAGATAATTCACCCCTCCACTTT
>TRBJ1-2|few|.|TRBV9
CASSVTHRDINYGYTF
TGTGCCAGCAGCGTAACCCACCGGGACATTAACTATGGCTACACCTTC
>TRBJ1-1|.|TRBD1|TRBV29-1
CSVEYRGRKGAEAFF
TGCAGCGTTGAATACAGGGGACGGAAGGGCGCTGAAGCTTTCTTT
>TRBJ2-3|.|.|TRBV19
CASSRLDTQYF
TGTGCCAGTAGTCGACTAGATACGCAGTATTTT
>TRBJ2-7|.|.|TRBV19
CASSARFAGRTNLYEQYF
TGTGCCAGTAGTGCCAGGTTCGCGGGGAGGACGAACCTCTACGAGCAGTACTTC